Each of the 27 T cell receptor beta chains below was sequenced from the same sample in a study of T cells in Graves' hyperthyroidism and ophthalmopathy. Amplification targeted TCR beta CDR3 regions from RNA transcripts. The primer set for the first-round RT-PCR of the TCR CDR3 was HTBI. One entry per CDR3 protein, called by TCRdb with MiXCR from the multiplex PCR reads. Among 450,000 to 700,000 distinct CDR3 sequences listed, approximately 44% were seen once. The sequenced sample was peripheral blood or thyroid tissue (not recorded which). These receptors all come from an adult woman with Graves' disease, either hyperthyroidism or ophthalmopathy (not recorded which).

This chain connects TRBV20-1 to TRBJ2-2, with no clear D. Germline values: CDR1 DFQATT, CDR2 SNEGSKA (reference sequence). This CDR3 region has 11 residues. V was clipped by 3 bases and J by 5 bases, with 4 bases between them. The CDR3 spells CSASGTGELFF. CDR3 sequence (DNA): TGCAGTGCTAGTGGGACCGGGGAGCTGTTTTTT.

This chain joins TRBV24-1 and TRBJ2-5; 11 nucleotides match TRBD2. The CDR3 runs to 17 residues. CDR1 and CDR2 (germline): KGHDR, SFDVKD. With 3 bases clipped from V and 5 bases from J, the junction kept 10 bases outside the gene matches. The chain's CDR3 is CATSDTSGSLDEETQYF. CDR3 DNA: TGTGCCACCAGTGATACTAGCGGGAGCTTAGATGAGGAGACCCAGTACTTC.

In its sample, this clonotype was seen many times. CDR3 sequence reads: CASSQEKARSSGEKLFF. For the CDR3, the DNA is TGTGCCAGCAGCCAAGAAAAGGCACGGAGTTCCGGAGAAAAACTGTTTTTT. The V call is TRBV4-2, the J call TRBJ1-4, with D uncertain. The germline gives CDR1 LGHNA, CDR2 YNFKEQ. Trimming shortened V by 0 bases and J by 8 bases, and 19 bases separated the two germline ends. The CDR3 extends over 17 amino acids.

The chain links TRBV5-4 to TRBJ2-7; the match to TRBD2 covers 8 bases. CDR3 size: 17 residues. The J segment lost 1 base and the V segment lost 5 bases, leaving 14 bases of the junction unmatched. Germline V lookup: CDR1 SGHNT, CDR2 YYREEE (reference sequence). As DNA, the CDR3 is TGTGCCAGCAGTGTCACCCAAGGTAGCGGGATTTCCTACGAGCAGTACTTC. It yields the protein CASSVTQGSGISYEQYF.

On this clonotype itself: The junction and the germline gene differ at one end; a read error may be behind it. V is TRBV20-1 and J is TRBJ1-2, with a tentative D call TRBD1 (5 bases). The CDR3 has 18 amino acids. Germline values: CDR1 DFQATT, CDR2 SNEGSKA (reference sequence). The CDR3 loop is CSASGWAGTHLLPGGHTF. The CDR3 DNA reads TGCAGTGCTAGTGGGTGGGCAGGGACCCACCTGTTGCCTGGTGGCCACACCTTC.

The table lists this clonotype with many counts. This sequence joins TRBV11-2 and TRBJ2-7; no clear D. The CDR3 contains 13 residues. V was cut by 3 bases and J by 5 bases, with 11 bases left in between. CDR1 SGHAT and CDR2 FQNNGV come from the germline V gene. In DNA, the CDR3 is TGTGCCAGCAGCTTCCCCGCTACGGACGAGCAGTACTTC. Amino acid sequence: CASSFPATDEQYF. The whole variable domain, remainder taken from reference TRBV11-2 and TRBJ2-7, is EAGVAQSPRYKIIEKRQSVAFWCNPISGHATLYWYQQILGQGPKLLIQFQNNGVVDDSQLPKDRFSAERLKGVDSTLKIQPAKLEDSAVYLCASSFPATDEQYFGPGTRLTVT.

Concerning this clonotype itself: A read error is likely, as this CDR3 ends without the conserved phenylalanine or tryptophan. No DNA is shown, since the ends of the CDR3 on it are uncertain; the CDR3 is the one TCRdb lists. This chain joins TRBV7-2 and TRBJ1-3. CDR1 is SGHTA and CDR2 is FQGNSA in the germline V gene. The CDR3 spans 12 amino acids, including both terminal residues. This chain's CDR3 is CASSLEVLRRER.

Many counts were recorded for this clonotype. The gene calls are TRBV2 and TRBJ1-5, with D possibly being TRBD1 (5 bases). Germline loops: CDR1 SNHLY, CDR2 FYNNEI. Trimming shortened V by 1 base and J by 4 bases, and 8 bases separated the two germline ends. The CDR3 runs 14 residues. CDR3 region: CASSEGGGNQPQHF. The DNA for the CDR3 is TGTGCCAGCAGTGAAGGGGGGGGGAATCAGCCCCAGCATTTT.

The gene calls are TRBV7-8 and TRBJ1-4; TRBD2 agrees at 9 bases. The DNA end is a closer match to TRBJ2-2, so the J assignment may be wrong. The CDR3 sequence is 17 residues long. Germline CDR1 SGHVS, CDR2 FQNEAQ. Here the CDR3 reads CASTVEAGGYDTGELFF. The CDR3 coding sequence is TGTGCCAGCACCGTAGAGGCGGGGGGGTACGACACCGGGGAGCTGTTTTTT.

This clonotype occurred many times. In DNA form, the CDR3 reads TGTGCCAGCAGTGACCCCCTTCGGGACAGAACCTACGAGCAGTACTTC. The encoded protein is CASSDPLRDRTYEQYF. The chain recombines TRBV2 with TRBJ2-7; 7 bases map to TRBD1. Per the germline V gene, CDR1 is SNHLY and CDR2 is FYNNEI. With V trimmed by 3 bases and J by 2 bases, 10 bases remained unmatched. The CDR3 contains 16 residues. The entire variable domain, with the rest obtained from reference TRBV2 and TRBJ2-7, is as follows: EPEVTQTPSHQVTQMGQEVILRCVPISNHLYFYWYRQILGQKVEFLVSFYNNEISEKSEIFDDQFSVERPDGSNFTLKIRSTKLEDSAMYFCASSDPLRDRTYEQYFGPGTRLTVT.

This clonotype was seen ten or more times. CDR3: CAISLQGADTGELFF. For the CDR3, the DNA is TGTGCCATCAGTTTACAGGGTGCGGATACCGGGGAGCTGTTTTTT. The chain uses TRBV10-3 and TRBJ2-2, with D perhaps matching TRBD1 (6 bases). Germline CDR1 ENHRY, CDR2 SYGVKD. V lost 5 bases and J 5 bases, leaving 15 bases between the germline ends. CDR3 length: 15 residues.

This clonotype was counted ten times or more. The CDR3 DNA reads as TGTGCCATCAGTGAGATGGCAGGCCAAGAGACCCAGTACTTC. Encoded protein: CAISEMAGQETQYF. The rearrangement links TRBV10-3 to TRBJ2-5, with D unresolved. The CDR3 has 14 residues. V was cut by 2 bases and J by 1 base, with 8 bases left in between. Germline V gene data show CDR1 as ENHRY and CDR2 as SYGVKD.

This clonotype showed up many times. CDR3 nucleotide sequence: TGTGCCAGCAGCCAAGAAGGTATCAACACTGAAGCTTTCTTT. Amino acids: CASSQEGINTEAFF. The rearrangement links TRBV4-2 to TRBJ1-1; D not resolved. The CDR3 loop spans 14 amino acids. From germline, CDR1 is LGHNA and CDR2 YNFKEQ. V lost 0 bases and J 2 bases, leaving 7 bases between the germline ends.

This clonotype was seen once. The chain employs TRBV7-9 and TRBJ1-2; TRBD1 matches at 8 bases. The germline V gene has CDR1 SEHNR and CDR2 FQNEAQ (reference sequence). V lost 4 bases, J lost 8 bases, and 9 bases stayed unmatched. The CDR3 runs 14 residues. The DNA for the CDR3 is TGTGCCAGCAGCTCGCGACAGGGGAGAAGGGGCTACACCTTC. Translation gives CASSSRQGRRGYTF.

The chain is built from TRBV6-2 or TRBV6-3 and TRBJ2-7, with D unclear. The V end was cut by 10 bases, the J end by 7 bases, with 14 bases between. CDR1 and CDR2 from the germline V gene are MNHEY and SVGEGT. The CDR3 extends over 11 amino acids. CDR3: CAIRWANEQYF. The CDR3 DNA follows: TGTGCCATCCGTTGGGCCAATGAGCAGTACTTC.

This clonotype was seen a handful of times. This sequence joins TRBV12-3 or TRBV12-4 and TRBJ2-5; TRBD1 matches 7 bases. This CDR3 has 14 residues. V lost 4 bases to trimming and J lost 3 bases; unmatched junction nucleotides: 5. CDR3 nucleotide sequence: TGTGCCAGCAGTTCCGCAGACAGGGAAGAGACCCAGTACTTC. This sequence encodes CASSSADREETQYF.

The sample holds many counts of this clonotype. This sequence joins TRBV10-3 and TRBJ2-3; 7 nucleotides align to TRBD1. V dropped 10 bases and J dropped 2; count of bases not matched to a gene: 9. Germline lookup yields CDR1 ENHRY and CDR2 SYGVKD. CDR3 length: 14 residues. CDR3 region: CATHGQANTDTQYF. The DNA of the CDR3 is TGTGCCACTCACGGACAGGCCAACACAGATACGCAGTATTTT.

The chain combines TRBV19 with TRBJ1-5, with D possibly matching TRBD1 (5 bases). Germline V gene sequence: CDR1 LNHDA, CDR2 SQIVND (reference sequence). The V and J ends lost 11 bases and 5 bases respectively, with 16 bases between them. The CDR3 has 13 amino acids. The CDR3 protein is CAGQARADQPQHF. As DNA, the CDR3 is TGTGCCGGACAAGCTCGCGCGGATCAGCCCCAGCATTTT.

The DNA of the CDR3 is TGTGCCAGCAGCCAAGCCCCTAGCGGGCACCTTCCAGCGGAGCAGTTCTTC. This gives the protein CASSQAPSGHLPAEQFF. The chain couples TRBV14 to TRBJ2-1; 8 bases are shared with TRBD2. Germline V lookup: CDR1 SGHDN, CDR2 FVKESK. V trimming: 1 base; J trimming: 10 bases; junction bases outside the gene matches: 15. This CDR3 region has 17 residues.

The rearrangement links TRBV7-9 to TRBJ2-3; TRBD1 matches at 7 bases. In germline, CDR1 is SEHNR, CDR2 FQNEAQ (reference sequence). The CDR3 spans 13 residues. V dropped 3 bases and J dropped 6; count of bases not matched to a gene: 3. The CDR3 nucleotides are TGTGCCAGCAGCTTGACAGGGATGGATACGCAGTATTTT. It specifies CASSLTGMDTQYF.

The gene calls are TRBV4-1 and TRBJ1-5; tentatively, D is TRBD1 (6 bases). With 7 bases removed from V and 3 bases from J, the gap between germline ends came to 19 bases. This CDR3 is built from 16 residues. Looked up from germline, CDR1 is MGHRA and CDR2 is YSYEKL. The CDR3: CASKSNRGGLNQPQHF. In DNA form, the CDR3 reads TGCGCCAGCAAATCGAATCGAGGGGGACTCAATCAGCCCCAGCATTTT.

This clonotype appeared a few times. The chain combines TRBV15 with TRBJ2-3, with D tentatively TRBD2 (6 bases). The germline V gene encodes CDR1 LNHNV and CDR2 YYDKDF (reference sequence). This CDR3 contains 17 residues. Trimming removed 1 base at V and 6 bases at J, with 20 bases between. In DNA form, the CDR3 reads TGTGCCACCAGCAGAGGAGTGAAGAGATCGGGGGAGGATACGCAGTATTTT. Its translation: CATSRGVKRSGEDTQYF. Looking up the rest from reference TRBV15 and TRBJ2-3 gives the full variable domain: DAMVIQNPRYQVTQFGKPVTLSCSQTLNHNVMYWYQQKSSQAPKLLFHYYDKDFNNEADTPDNFQSRRPNTSFCFLDIRSPGLGDTAMYLCATSRGVKRSGEDTQYFGPGTRLTVL.

The chain uses TRBV5-1 and TRBJ2-3; D is undetermined. The CDR3 has 15 amino acids. Germline assignment: CDR1 SGHRS and CDR2 YFSETQ. V lost 1 base to trimming and J lost 1 base, with 10 bases between them. CDR3 nucleotide sequence: TGCGCCAGCAGCTTGATGGGCAGACGCACAGATACGCAGTATTTT. It is translated as CASSLMGRRTDTQYF. The variable domain in full, completed from reference TRBV5-1 and TRBJ2-3, reads KAGVTQTPRYLIKTRGQQVTLSCSPISGHRSVSWYQQTPGQGLQFLFEYFSETQRNKGNFPGRFSGRQFSNSRSEMNVSTLELGDSALYLCASSLMGRRTDTQYFGPGTRLTVL.

The rearrangement links TRBV6-1 to TRBJ2-7; possibly TRBD2 for D (6 bases). This CDR3 is built from 14 residues. Trimming took 6 bases from V and 7 from J, leaving 19 bases between them. CDR1 and CDR2 from the germline V gene are MNHNS and SASEGT. The CDR3, as DNA: TGTGCCAGCAGATGGACTAACGGGAGCGGTGAGCAGTACTTC. It encodes CASRWTNGSGEQYF.

This clonotype was counted many times. Mismatch with germline at one junction end may stem from a read error. In DNA form, the CDR3 reads TGTGCTAGCAGCCGGGGACTAGCGGGAGAGACCCAGTACTTC. Protein product: CASSRGLAGETQYF. The genes are TRBV7-7 and TRBJ2-5; TRBD2 aligns across 12 bases. From germline, CDR1 is SSHAT and CDR2 FNYEAQ (reference sequence). The CDR3 runs 14 residues.

This clonotype was recorded once. A much larger clone differs from this one at a single base, so this may be a read error. The CDR3 DNA reads as TGTGCCAGCAGTGACTTCGGGGCAGGGCCGTACGAGCAGTACTTC. It specifies CASSDFGAGPYEQYF. The genes are TRBV2 and TRBJ2-7, with D perhaps matching TRBD1 or TRBD2 (5 bases each). V lost 3 bases and J 4 bases, leaving 16 bases between the germline ends. CDR3 length equals 15 residues. The germline V gene encodes CDR1 SNHLY and CDR2 FYNNEI.

In this sample, this clonotype turned up once. DNA for the CDR3: TGTGCCAGCAGCTTAACGGTGACAGGGGGGCCGGAGACCCAGTACTTC. It yields the protein CASSLTVTGGPETQYF. The chain employs TRBV7-8 and TRBJ2-5, with TRBD1 matching over 9 bases. V shed 2 bases, J shed 5 bases, and the junction held 9 bases outside the gene matches. Germline CDR1 is SGHVS and CDR2 is FQNEAQ. The CDR3 sequence is 16 residues long. Filled out from reference TRBV7-8 and TRBJ2-5, the complete variable domain reads GAGVSQSPRYKVAKRGQDVALRCDPISGHVSLFWYQQALGQGPEFLTYFQNEAQLDKSGLPSDRFFAERPEGSVSTLKIQRTQQEDSAVYLCASSLTVTGGPETQYFGPGTRLLVL.